Below, 15 T cell receptor beta chains from the same sample are listed, as sequenced in a study of STAT5B mutations in CD4+ large granular lymphocyte leukemia. Clones were sequenced by immunoSEQ multiplex PCR, and TCRdb holds only the in-frame ones, with some missing. The table has approximately 32,000 clones, about 87% seen once. The material sequenced was CD4+ T cells from blood buffy coats. The receptors were gathered from a human donor in good health.

The chain has TRBV6-5 and TRBJ2-3, with unresolved D. Trimming removed 5 bases from V and 0 bases from J, with 3 bases in between. CDR3 length: 12 residues. Germline CDR1 and CDR2: MNHEY and SVGAGI. CDR3 sequence reads: CASSDSTDTQYF. The CDR3 coding sequence is TGTGCCAGCAGTGATAGCACAGATACGCAGTATTTT.

The chain employs TRBV19 and TRBJ2-1, with 14 bases fitting TRBD2. V trimming: 8 bases; J trimming: 1 base; junction bases outside the gene matches: 4. Per germline, CDR1 LNHDA and CDR2 SQIVND (reference sequence). CDR3 length equals 16 residues. This CDR3 reads CASHGTSGGSYNEQFF. DNA for the CDR3: TGTGCCAGTCATGGGACTAGCGGGGGTTCCTACAATGAGCAGTTCTTC.

The V and J genes are TRBV10-3 and TRBJ1-2, with a possible D match to TRBD1 (5 bases). The germline V gene encodes CDR1 ENHRY and CDR2 SYGVKD. Trimming took off 2 bases at V and 4 bases at J, with 14 bases between the two ends. The CDR3 covers 15 residues. CDR3 residues: CAISEPGTVLYGYTF. The CDR3 bases are TGTGCCATCAGTGAGCCTGGGACGGTCCTCTATGGCTACACCTTC.

The V call is TRBV2, the J call TRBJ2-1, with D unclear. The CDR3 runs 14 residues. CDR1 is SNHLY, CDR2 FYNNEI, per germline. Trimming pared 4 bases from V and 0 bases from J, leaving 7 bases between. CDR3 loop: CASSGDSSYNEQFF. The CDR3 DNA follows: TGTGCCAGCAGTGGGGATAGCTCCTACAATGAGCAGTTCTTC.

This rearrangement joins TRBV5-4 to TRBJ2-5, with D tentatively TRBD2 (6 bases). This CDR3 has 15 amino acids. Germline values: CDR1 SGHNT, CDR2 YYREEE (reference sequence). V was trimmed by 1 base and J by 4 bases, leaving 14 bases between them. This CDR3 is CASSLPGLRGETQYF. CDR3 nucleotides: TGTGCCAGCAGCTTGCCGGGACTTAGAGGAGAGACCCAGTACTTC.

The chain combines TRBV28 with TRBJ2-4; D is undetermined. This CDR3 is built from 14 residues. Looked up from germline, CDR1 is MDHEN and CDR2 is SYDVKM. V lost 5 bases to trimming and J lost 1 base, with 9 bases between them. CDR3 loop: CASSLPMAKNIQYF. CDR3 in DNA: TGTGCCAGCAGTCTACCTATGGCCAAAAACATTCAGTACTTC.

The rearrangement links TRBV18 to TRBJ1-1; 11 bases line up with TRBD1. This CDR3 spans 13 amino acids. V lost 6 bases, J lost 11 bases, and 8 bases stayed unmatched. From germline, CDR1 is KGHSH and CDR2 LQKENI. The CDR3 region has the DNA TGTGCCAGCTCCCCCTCGAGGGACAGGGGGGCTTTCTTT. Protein: CASSPSRDRGAFF.

This chain links TRBV11-3 with TRBJ2-2; the D is unclear. From germline, CDR1 is SGHNT and CDR2 YENEEA. V was pared by 0 bases and J by 6 bases, with 8 bases between. CDR3 length equals 14 residues. The CDR3 region is CASSLDVGAGELFF. CDR3 bases: TGTGCCAGCAGCTTAGATGTTGGGGCCGGGGAGCTGTTTTTT.

The V call is TRBV5-8, the J call TRBJ2-2, with a tentative D call TRBD2 (5 bases). V was cut by 7 bases and J by 5 bases, with 15 bases left in between. The V gene's germline CDR1 is SGHTS and CDR2 YDEGEE. This CDR3 has 14 residues. The CDR3, as DNA: TGTGCCAGCGTCTCGAGGGTTTTAACCGGGGAGCTGTTTTTT. Protein sequence: CASVSRVLTGELFF.

J is TRBJ1-5 and V is TRBV27; TRBD1 is a possible D gene (5 bases). The germline V gene encodes CDR1 MNHEY and CDR2 SMNVEV (reference sequence). This CDR3 has 13 residues. Trimming stripped 3 bases from V and 7 bases from J, with 10 bases between. Here the CDR3 reads CASSFGGEQPQHF. The CDR3 DNA reads TGTGCCAGCAGTTTTGGGGGGGAGCAGCCCCAGCATTTT.

This chain links TRBV21-1 with TRBJ1-1; the table assigns TRBD1, which was not confirmed against the DNA. TRBV21-1 is a pseudogene. This CDR3 has 15 amino acids. The CDR3 bases are TGTGCCAGCAGCCCGAAACCGGACATGAACACTGAAGCTTTCTTT. Protein: CASSPKPDMNTEAFF.

This sequence joins TRBV11-3 and TRBJ1-5; D is ambiguous. The CDR3 is made up of 15 amino acids. Germline V lookup: CDR1 SGHNT, CDR2 YENEEA. The V end lost 1 base, the J end lost 3 bases, and 10 bases lay between the germline ends. CDR3 loop: CASSLAASSNQPQHF. The CDR3 nucleotides are TGTGCCAGCAGCTTAGCGGCCAGCTCCAATCAGCCCCAGCATTTT.

The V gene is TRBV4-1, the J gene TRBJ1-5, with D uncertain. The V gene's germline CDR1 is MGHRA and CDR2 YSYEKL. Trimming pared 1 base from V and 8 bases from J, leaving 15 bases between. The CDR3 is 15 residues long. CDR3 residues: CASSQVRGGLEPQHF. DNA for the CDR3: TGCGCCAGCAGCCAAGTCCGGGGAGGATTGGAGCCCCAGCATTTT.

The CDR3 nucleotides read TGTGCCAGTAGTCTACAGAAAGAGACCCAGTACTTC. Its protein is CASSLQKETQYF. The chain employs TRBV19 and TRBJ2-5; no clear D gene. CDR1 and CDR2 from the germline V gene are LNHDA and SQIVND (reference sequence). The CDR3 loop spans 12 amino acids. Trimming stripped 5 bases from V and 3 bases from J, with 7 bases between.

V gene TRBV7-2 combines with J gene TRBJ2-7; a weak D match, TRBD2 (6 bases). V gave up 7 bases and J gave up 1 base, with 14 bases separating them. The CDR3 has 14 residues. In germline, CDR1 is SGHTA, CDR2 FQGNSA. The CDR3 region is CASTWDSGSYEQYF. CDR3 coding DNA: TGTGCCAGCACCTGGGATAGCGGATCCTACGAGCAGTACTTC.